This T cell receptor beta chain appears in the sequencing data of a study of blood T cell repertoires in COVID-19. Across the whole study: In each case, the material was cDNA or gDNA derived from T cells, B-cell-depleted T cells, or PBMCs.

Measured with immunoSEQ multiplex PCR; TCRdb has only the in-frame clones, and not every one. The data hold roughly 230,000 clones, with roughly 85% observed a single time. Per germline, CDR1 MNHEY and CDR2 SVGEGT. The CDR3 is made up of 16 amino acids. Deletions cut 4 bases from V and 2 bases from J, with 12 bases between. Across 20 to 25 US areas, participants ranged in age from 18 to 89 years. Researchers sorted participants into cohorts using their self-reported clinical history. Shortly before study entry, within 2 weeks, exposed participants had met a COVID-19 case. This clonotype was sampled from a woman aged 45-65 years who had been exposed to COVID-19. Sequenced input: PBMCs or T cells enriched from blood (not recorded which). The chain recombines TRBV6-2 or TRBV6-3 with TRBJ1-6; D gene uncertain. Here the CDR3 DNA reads TGTGCCAGCAGTTCCACGGACTTTACCTATAATTCACCCCTCCACTTT. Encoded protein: CASSSTDFTYNSPLHF.